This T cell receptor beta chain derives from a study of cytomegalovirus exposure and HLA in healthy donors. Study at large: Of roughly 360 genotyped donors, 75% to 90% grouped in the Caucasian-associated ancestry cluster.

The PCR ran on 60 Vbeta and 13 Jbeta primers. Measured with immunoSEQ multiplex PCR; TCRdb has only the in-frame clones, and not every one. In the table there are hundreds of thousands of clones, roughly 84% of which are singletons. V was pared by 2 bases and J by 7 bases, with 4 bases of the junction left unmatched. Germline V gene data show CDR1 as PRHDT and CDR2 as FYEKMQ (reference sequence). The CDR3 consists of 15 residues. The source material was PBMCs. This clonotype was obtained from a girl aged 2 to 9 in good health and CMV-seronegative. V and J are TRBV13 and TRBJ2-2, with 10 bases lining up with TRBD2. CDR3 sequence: CASSLLAGEVGELFF. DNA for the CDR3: TGTGCCAGCAGCTTACTAGCGGGAGAGGTCGGGGAGCTGTTTTTT. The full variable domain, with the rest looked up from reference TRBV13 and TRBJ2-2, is AAGVIQSPRHLIKEKRETATLKCYPIPRHDTVYWYQQGPGQDPQFLISFYEKMQSDKGSIPDRFSAQQFSDYHSELNMSSLELGDSALYFCASSLLAGEVGELFFGEGSRLTVL.